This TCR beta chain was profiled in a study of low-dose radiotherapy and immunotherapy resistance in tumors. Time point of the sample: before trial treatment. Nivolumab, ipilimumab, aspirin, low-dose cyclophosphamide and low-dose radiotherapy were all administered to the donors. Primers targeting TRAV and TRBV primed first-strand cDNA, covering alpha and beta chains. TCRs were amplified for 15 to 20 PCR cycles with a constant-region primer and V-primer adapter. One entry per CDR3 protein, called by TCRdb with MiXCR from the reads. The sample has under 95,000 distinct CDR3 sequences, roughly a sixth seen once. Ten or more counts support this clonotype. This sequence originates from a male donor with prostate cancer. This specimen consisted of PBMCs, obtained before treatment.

The CDR3 DNA reads TGCAGCGTTTATCGGGAGCTCACCGGGGAGCTGTTTTTT. This encodes CSVYRELTGELFF. The chain uses TRBV29-1 and TRBJ2-2; tentative D call: TRBD2 (6 bases). Germline loops: CDR1 SQVTM, CDR2 ANQGSEA. V was pared by 5 bases and J by 4 bases, with 11 bases between. This CDR3 spans 13 amino acids.